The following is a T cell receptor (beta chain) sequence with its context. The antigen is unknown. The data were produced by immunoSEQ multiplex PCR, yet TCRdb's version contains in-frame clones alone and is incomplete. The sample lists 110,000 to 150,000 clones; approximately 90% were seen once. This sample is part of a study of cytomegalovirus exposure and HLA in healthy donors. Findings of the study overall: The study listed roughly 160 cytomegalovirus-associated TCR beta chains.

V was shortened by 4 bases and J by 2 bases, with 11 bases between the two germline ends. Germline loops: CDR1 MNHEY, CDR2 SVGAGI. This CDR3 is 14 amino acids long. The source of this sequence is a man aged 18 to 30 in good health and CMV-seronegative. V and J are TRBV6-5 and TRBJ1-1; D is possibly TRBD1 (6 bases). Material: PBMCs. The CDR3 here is CASSSPGQNTEAFF. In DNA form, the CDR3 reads TGTGCCAGCAGTTCCCCGGGACAAAACACTGAAGCTTTCTTT.